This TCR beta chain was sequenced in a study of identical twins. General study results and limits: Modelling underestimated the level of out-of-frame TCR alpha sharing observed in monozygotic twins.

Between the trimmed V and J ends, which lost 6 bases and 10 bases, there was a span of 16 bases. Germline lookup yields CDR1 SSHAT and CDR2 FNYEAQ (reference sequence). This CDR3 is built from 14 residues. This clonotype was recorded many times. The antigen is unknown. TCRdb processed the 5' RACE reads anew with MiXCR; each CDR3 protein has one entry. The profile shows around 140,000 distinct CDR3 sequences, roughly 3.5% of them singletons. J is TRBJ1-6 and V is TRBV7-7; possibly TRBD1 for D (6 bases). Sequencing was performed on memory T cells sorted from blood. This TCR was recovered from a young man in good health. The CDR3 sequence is CASRPEGGGSPLHF. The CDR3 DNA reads TGTGCCAGCAGACCCGAAGGGGGGGGATCACCCCTCCACTTT. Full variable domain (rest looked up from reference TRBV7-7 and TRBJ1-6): GAGVSQSPRYKVTKRGQDVTLRCDPISSHATLYWYQQALGQGPEFLTYFNYEAQPDKSGLPSDRFSAERPEGSISTLTIQRTEQRDSAMYRCASRPEGGGSPLHFGNGTRLTVT.